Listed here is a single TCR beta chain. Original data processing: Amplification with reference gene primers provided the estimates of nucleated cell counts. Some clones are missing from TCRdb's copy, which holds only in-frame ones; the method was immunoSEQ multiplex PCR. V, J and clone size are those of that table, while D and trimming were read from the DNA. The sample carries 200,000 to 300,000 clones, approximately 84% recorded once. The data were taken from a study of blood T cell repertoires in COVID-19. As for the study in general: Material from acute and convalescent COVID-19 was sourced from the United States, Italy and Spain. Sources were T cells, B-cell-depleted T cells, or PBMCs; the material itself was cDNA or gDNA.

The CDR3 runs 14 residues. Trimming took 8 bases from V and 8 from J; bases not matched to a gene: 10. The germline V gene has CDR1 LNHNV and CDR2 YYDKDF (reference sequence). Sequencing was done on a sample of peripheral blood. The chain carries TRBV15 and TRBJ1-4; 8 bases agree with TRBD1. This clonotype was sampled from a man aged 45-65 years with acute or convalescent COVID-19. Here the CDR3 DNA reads TGTGCCACCGCCACAGGGGGGGGAGGCGAAAAACTGTTTTTT. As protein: CATATGGGGEKLFF.